This T cell receptor (beta chain) is from a study of blood T cell repertoires in COVID-19. In the study overall: The United States, Italy and Spain supplied acute and convalescent COVID-19 samples. Nucleic acid was either cDNA or gDNA, and it came from T cells, B-cell-depleted T cells, or PBMCs.

Original processing notes: By means of reference gene primer amplification, nucleated cell counts were estimated. Assay: immunoSEQ multiplex PCR; the TCRdb copy retains only in-frame clones and omits some. The DNA gave D and trimming, while V, J and clone size come from that table. This sample carries around 190,000 clones, about 83% of them seen once, and the ten largest clones take approximately 1.4%. V lost 5 bases and J lost 4; bases outside the gene matches: 5. The germline V gene encodes CDR1 SGHRS and CDR2 YFSETQ. The CDR3 contains 14 residues. The sequenced sample consisted of peripheral blood. This TCR came from a human donor in a cohort sampled during active COVID-19. The chain is built from TRBV5-1 and TRBJ2-7; 11 nucleotides align to TRBD2. The CDR3 loop reads CASRTGTSGYEQYF. CDR3 nucleotides: TGCGCCAGCAGAACCGGGACTAGCGGTTACGAGCAGTACTTC.